Below, 10 T cell receptor beta chains from the same sample are listed, as sequenced in a study of blood T cell repertoires in COVID-19. The assay was immunoSEQ multiplex PCR, and TCRdb's table has in-frame clones only and misses some. The table includes about 190,000 clones, 84% detected once. The source material was peripheral blood. The receptors come from a human donor in a cohort sampled during active COVID-19.

The rearrangement joins TRBV15 to TRBJ2-7, with D perhaps matching TRBD1 (6 bases). V was clipped by 1 base and J by 4 bases, with 20 bases between them. The CDR3 sequence is 17 residues long. Germline V gene data show CDR1 as LNHNV and CDR2 as YYDKDF (reference sequence). The CDR3 nucleotides read TGTGCCACCAGCAGAGTCGCAGGGGAAGTTATGGGTTACGAGCAGTACTTC. This gives the protein CATSRVAGEVMGYEQYF.

This chain joins TRBV7-9 and TRBJ1-4; the D gene is possibly TRBD1 (6 bases). Germline CDR1 reads SEHNR; CDR2 reads FQNEAQ (reference sequence). CDR3 length equals 16 residues. Trimming removed 5 bases at V and 2 bases at J, with 15 bases between. This CDR3 is CASSVSRTETNEKLFF. CDR3 DNA: TGTGCCAGCAGCGTCAGCCGGACAGAGACTAATGAAAAACTGTTTTTT.

The J gene is TRBJ2-1, the V gene TRBV27; the D gene is possibly TRBD2 (5 bases). Germline V gives CDR1 MNHEY, CDR2 SMNVEV (reference sequence). Trimming pared 5 bases from V and 6 bases from J, leaving 14 bases between. The CDR3 totals 14 residues. CDR3 in amino acids: CASSLGLGFNEQFF. The CDR3 region has the DNA TGTGCCAGCAGTCTAGGACTGGGTTTCAATGAGCAGTTCTTC.

The gene calls are TRBV7-9 and TRBJ2-2, with D perhaps TRBD1 (5 bases). V lost 3 bases, J lost 4 bases, and 9 bases lay in between. The CDR3 has 14 amino acids. Per the germline V gene, CDR1 is SEHNR and CDR2 is FQNEAQ (reference sequence). CDR3: CASSLLRATGELFF. CDR3 nucleotide sequence: TGTGCCAGCAGCTTGCTCAGGGCCACCGGGGAGCTGTTTTTT.

The V call is TRBV5-8, the J call TRBJ1-2; D unclear. The V gene's germline CDR1 is SGHTS and CDR2 YDEGEE. The V and J ends lost 2 bases and 7 bases respectively, with 9 bases between them. The length of the CDR3 is 12 residues. The DNA for the CDR3 is TGTGCCAGCAGCTTTGGCAGATCTGGCTACACCTTC. This codes for CASSFGRSGYTF.

The rearrangement joins TRBV7-8 to TRBJ1-4, with 10 bases identical to TRBD1. The CDR3 runs to 14 residues. Germline trimming cut 8 bases from V and 6 bases from J; bases unmatched to any gene: 6. Germline CDR1 and CDR2: SGHVS and FQNEAQ. CDR3 loop: CASRSTGGYEKLFF. CDR3 DNA: TGTGCCAGCCGGTCGACAGGGGGCTATGAAAAACTGTTTTTT.

This clone was seen a handful of times. This sequence joins TRBV5-1 and TRBJ2-7; 10 bases map to TRBD2. This CDR3 contains 15 residues. In germline, CDR1 is SGHRS, CDR2 YFSETQ. The V segment lost 1 base and the J segment 5 bases; nucleotides outside the gene matches: 6. The CDR3, as DNA: TGCGCCAGCAGCTTGATGGCTAGCGGGAGTGACGAGCAGTACTTC. Amino acid sequence: CASSLMASGSDEQYF.

The V gene is TRBV7-9, the J gene TRBJ2-3; weak D call: TRBD2 (6 bases). This CDR3 is built from 12 residues. Trimming shortened V by 6 bases and J by 6 bases, and 10 bases separated the two germline ends. The germline gives CDR1 SEHNR, CDR2 FQNEAQ (reference sequence). The CDR3 nucleotides read TGTGCCAGCAGGGAGGGGTCCGATACGCAGTATTTT. Protein sequence: CASREGSDTQYF.

The J gene is TRBJ2-7, the V gene TRBV7-6, with TRBD1 as a possible D gene (6 bases). Germline CDR1 is SGHVS and CDR2 is FNYEAQ. This CDR3 has 12 residues. The V and J ends lost 5 bases and 2 bases respectively, with 7 bases between them. The DNA of the CDR3 is TGTGCCAGCAGCGGGGACACCTACGAGCAGTACTTC. Translated, it gives CASSGDTYEQYF. Together with reference TRBV7-6 and TRBJ2-7, the CDR3 gives the full variable domain: GAGVSQSPRYKVTKRGQDVALRCDPISGHVSLYWYRQALGQGPEFLTYFNYEAQQDKSGLPNDRFSAERPEGSISTLTIQRTEQRDSAMYRCASSGDTYEQYFGPGTRLTVT.

This rearrangement joins TRBV30 to TRBJ1-5, with unresolved D. Trimming pared 1 base from V and 0 bases from J, leaving 7 bases between. The CDR3 has 14 residues. Germline V gene data show CDR1 as GTSNPN and CDR2 as SVGIG (reference sequence). The CDR3 nucleotides read TGTGCCTGGAGTGAAGGAGTTAGCAATCAGCCCCAGCATTTT. Its translation: CAWSEGVSNQPQHF.